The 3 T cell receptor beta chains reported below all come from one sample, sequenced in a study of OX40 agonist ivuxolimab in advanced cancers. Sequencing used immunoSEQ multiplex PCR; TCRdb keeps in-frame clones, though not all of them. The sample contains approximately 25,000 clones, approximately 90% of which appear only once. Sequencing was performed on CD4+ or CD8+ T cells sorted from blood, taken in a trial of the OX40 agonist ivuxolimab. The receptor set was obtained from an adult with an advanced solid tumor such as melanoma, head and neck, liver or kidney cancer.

CDR3 loop: CASSEGVQGPNTEAFF. DNA for the CDR3: TGTGCCAGCAGCGAGGGGGTCCAGGGGCCAAACACTGAAGCTTTCTTT. The rearrangement uses TRBV7-9 and TRBJ1-1; D is possibly TRBD1 (6 bases). Trimming stripped 5 bases from V and 2 bases from J, with 18 bases between. The CDR3 totals 16 residues. CDR1 is SEHNR and CDR2 is FQNEAQ in the germline V gene (reference sequence).

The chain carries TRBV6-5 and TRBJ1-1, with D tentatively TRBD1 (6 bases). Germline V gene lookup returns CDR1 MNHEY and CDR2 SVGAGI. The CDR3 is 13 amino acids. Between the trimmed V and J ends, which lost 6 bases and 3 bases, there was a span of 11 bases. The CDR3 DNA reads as TGTGCCAGCAGGATACAGGGCGACACTGAAGCTTTCTTT. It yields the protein CASRIQGDTEAFF.

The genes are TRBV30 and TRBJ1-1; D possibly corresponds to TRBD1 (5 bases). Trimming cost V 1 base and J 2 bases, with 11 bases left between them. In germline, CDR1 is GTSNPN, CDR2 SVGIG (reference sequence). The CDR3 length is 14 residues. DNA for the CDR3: TGTGCCTGGAGTGCCGGGGGTCTCAACACTGAAGCTTTCTTT. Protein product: CAWSAGGLNTEAFF. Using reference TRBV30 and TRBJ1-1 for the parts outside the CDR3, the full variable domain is SQTIHQWPATLVQPVGSPLSLECTVEGTSNPNLYWYRQAAGRGLQLLFYSVGIGQISSEVPQNLSASRPQDRQFILSSKKLLLSDSGFYLCAWSAGGLNTEAFFGQGTRLTVV.